These 27 T cell receptor beta chains came from one sample sequenced in a study of CD8 T cells in ankylosing spondylitis. TCRdb re-called the 5' RACE reads through MiXCR, storing one row per CDR3 protein. This sample has about 360,000 distinct CDR3 sequences, with 20% to 25% found just once. The sample taken for sequencing was blood, either unsorted or a sorted T cell fraction (not recorded which). The receptor set was obtained from a male donor with ankylosing spondylitis or in good health (not recorded which).

This clonotype occurred a few times. This chain uses TRBV7-2 with TRBJ2-5; D is possibly TRBD2 (6 bases). Trimming left V 7 bases short and J 6 bases short, with 24 bases between. This CDR3 comprises 16 residues. The germline V gene has CDR1 SGHTA and CDR2 FQGNSA. DNA for the CDR3: TGTGCCAGCACCCGTGCAAAAGGGACTCCCAACCAGACCCAGTACTTC. Its translation: CASTRAKGTPNQTQYF.

A few counts support this clonotype. This chain links TRBV7-9 with TRBJ2-7; D unresolved. The V and J ends lost 5 bases and 0 bases respectively, with 17 bases between them. The CDR3 is made up of 16 amino acids. The germline V gene encodes CDR1 SEHNR and CDR2 FQNEAQ (reference sequence). Written as DNA, the CDR3 is TGTGCCAGCAGCGGGAATTACCCTGGGGACTCCTACGAGCAGTACTTC. Translated: CASSGNYPGDSYEQYF.

V is TRBV7-9 and J is TRBJ1-2; D is uncertain. CDR1 SEHNR and CDR2 FQNEAQ come from the germline V gene (reference sequence). This CDR3 comprises 13 residues. Trimming took off 3 bases at V and 2 bases at J, with 7 bases between the two ends. The CDR3 coding sequence is TGTGCCAGCAGCTTGAGTGAGAACTATGGCTACACCTTC. Residues: CASSLSENYGYTF.

This clonotype was seen a few times. V usage is TRBV7-6 and J usage is TRBJ2-3, with TRBD2 matching 10 bases. The junction had 11 bases not matched to a gene; V was cut back by 5 bases and J by 3 bases. The CDR3 loop spans 17 amino acids. The V gene's germline CDR1 is SGHVS and CDR2 FNYEAQ. The CDR3 DNA sequence: TGTGCCAGCAGCCTAGACCCTCTAGCGGGGGCGACAGATACGCAGTATTTT. Protein: CASSLDPLAGATDTQYF.

The chain carries TRBV28 and TRBJ2-7; D unresolved. Trimming shortened V by 3 bases and J by 2 bases, and 11 bases separated the two germline ends. The CDR3 sequence is 14 residues long. Germline V CDR1 and CDR2: MDHEN, SYDVKM. The CDR3 here is CASSLIGNPYEQYF. DNA of the CDR3: TGTGCCAGCAGTTTGATTGGAAATCCCTACGAGCAGTACTTC.

The CDR3 protein is CASSNPGLSTDTQYF. The CDR3 coding sequence is TGTGCCAGCAGCAACCCGGGACTCAGCACAGATACGCAGTATTTT. The rearrangement joins TRBV11-2 to TRBJ2-3; tentatively, D is TRBD2 (6 bases). The CDR3 loop spans 15 amino acids. Trimming took 5 bases from V and 0 from J, leaving 12 bases between them. The germline gives CDR1 SGHAT, CDR2 FQNNGV.

This chain uses TRBV6-1 with TRBJ2-7; 9 nucleotides align to TRBD2. In germline, CDR1 is MNHNS, CDR2 SASEGT. The CDR3 has 15 residues. V was clipped by 5 bases and J by 3 bases; unmatched bases: 8. The CDR3: CASSPLAGSLYEQYF. The DNA of the CDR3 is TGTGCCAGCAGTCCCCTAGCGGGGAGCCTCTACGAGCAGTACTTC.

The chain joins TRBV11-1 to TRBJ2-1, with 14 nucleotides matching TRBD2. Looked up from germline, CDR1 is SGHAT and CDR2 is FQDESV (reference sequence). CDR3 length: 18 residues. J was trimmed by 0 bases and V by 5 bases; bases with no gene match: 6. The CDR3 DNA reads TGTGCCAGCAGCCCAACCGGGACTAGCGGGGGCTCCTACAATGAGCAGTTCTTC. Amino acid sequence: CASSPTGTSGGSYNEQFF.

The chain uses TRBV29-1 and TRBJ2-7, with D tentatively TRBD1 (6 bases). From germline, CDR1 is SQVTM and CDR2 ANQGSEA. The CDR3 has 13 amino acids. V was cut by 4 bases and J by 4 bases, with 14 bases left in between. The CDR3 region is CSVAGAGDYEQYF. In DNA form, the CDR3 reads TGCAGCGTTGCAGGGGCTGGGGATTACGAGCAGTACTTC.

This clonotype was seen a handful of times. This chain links TRBV5-6 with TRBJ2-3, with D possibly matching TRBD1 (6 bases). The germline V and J ends were trimmed by 2 bases and 4 bases, with 11 bases remaining between them. CDR3 length equals 14 residues. CDR1 is SGHDT, CDR2 YYEEEE, per germline. Here the CDR3 DNA reads TGTGCCAGCAGCTTTCGGGCAGGGGCAGATACGCAGTATTTT. Translating gives CASSFRAGADTQYF.

The CDR3 DNA reads as TGTGCCAGCAGCGCCCCAGGGGTCCCTGGGGAGCTGTTTTTT. Its protein is CASSAPGVPGELFF. The rearrangement uses TRBV9 and TRBJ2-2; tentative D call: TRBD1 (6 bases). CDR3 length: 14 residues. Trimming removed 3 bases at V and 8 bases at J, with 14 bases between. CDR1 SGDLS and CDR2 YYNGEE come from the germline V gene.

This clonotype showed up just once. This sequence joins TRBV12-5 and TRBJ2-1; 7 bases are shared with TRBD1. CDR3 length equals 11 residues. The ends lost 10 bases at V and 9 bases at J; junction bases unmatched: 6. Germline CDR1 reads LGHNT; CDR2 reads FRNRAP. CDR3 amino acids: CATGTASEQFF. In nucleotides, the CDR3 is TGTGCTACCGGGACAGCCAGTGAGCAGTTCTTC.

The chain links TRBV7-9 to TRBJ2-7, with D perhaps matching TRBD1 or TRBD2 (5 bases each). CDR1 is SEHNR and CDR2 is FQNEAQ in the germline V gene (reference sequence). This CDR3 contains 14 residues. The V gene lost 4 bases and the J gene lost 3 bases, with 13 bases spanning the gap. The CDR3 bases are TGTGCCAGCAGCTACCGGGGCAGAAACTACGAGCAGTACTTC. The encoded protein is CASSYRGRNYEQYF.

This clonotype was seen more than once but under ten times. The chain links TRBV5-1 to TRBJ1-2; 10 bases align to TRBD1. Germline V gene data show CDR1 as SGHRS and CDR2 as YFSETQ. The CDR3 contains 13 residues. The junction had 5 bases not matched to a gene; V was cut back by 4 bases and J by 8 bases. The CDR3 sequence: CASSVTGGGGYTF. Written as DNA, the CDR3 is TGCGCCAGCAGCGTGACAGGGGGCGGAGGCTACACCTTC.

This clonotype occurred a few times. The chain uses TRBV5-1 and TRBJ2-7; 9 positions agree with TRBD1. There are 13 residues in the CDR3. CDR1 SGHRS and CDR2 YFSETQ come from the germline V gene. The J segment lost 7 bases and the V segment lost 7 bases, leaving 9 bases of the junction unmatched. The chain's CDR3 is CASASGQGWEQYF. CDR3 in DNA: TGCGCCAGCGCGTCGGGACAGGGATGGGAGCAGTACTTC.

The genes are TRBV9 and TRBJ2-7; D might be TRBD1 (6 bases). In germline, CDR1 is SGDLS, CDR2 YYNGEE. Trimming shortened V by 4 bases and J by 1 base, and 15 bases separated the two germline ends. The CDR3 is made up of 15 amino acids. CDR3 loop: CASSSQDRFSYEQYF. The CDR3 nucleotides read TGTGCCAGCAGCTCCCAGGACAGATTTTCCTACGAGCAGTACTTC.

The rearrangement links TRBV10-2 to TRBJ2-1, with 10 bases fitting TRBD2. The CDR3 is 13 residues long. The germline gives CDR1 WSHSY, CDR2 SAAADI. The ends lost 8 bases at V and 9 bases at J; junction bases unmatched: 7. CDR3 sequence (DNA): TGCGCCAGCTGTAGCGGGGGGCAAACTGAGCAGTTCTTC. This sequence encodes CASCSGGQTEQFF.

CDR3: CASSEAAGDSTDTQYF. In DNA, the CDR3 is TGTGCCAGCAGTGAGGCCGCGGGTGATAGCACAGATACGCAGTATTTT. The chain recombines TRBV6-4 with TRBJ2-3, with a tentative D call TRBD2 (5 bases). The CDR3 sequence is 16 residues long. Trimming cost V 3 bases and J 0 bases, with 13 bases left between them. Germline CDR1 is MRHNA and CDR2 is SNTAGT.

This chain links TRBV11-2 with TRBJ2-3; 11 bases match TRBD2. CDR3 size: 14 residues. With 1 base clipped from V and 11 bases from J, the junction kept 5 bases outside the gene matches. Germline V gives CDR1 SGHAT, CDR2 FQNNGV. The CDR3 nucleotides read TGTGCCAGCAGCTTAGCTCTAGCGGGGGGATGGCAGTATTTT. Its translation: CASSLALAGGWQYF.

This clonotype was observed a handful of times. V is TRBV12-3 or TRBV12-4 and J is TRBJ2-3; D might be TRBD1 (5 bases). The CDR3 is 14 residues long. V was trimmed by 5 bases and J by 6 bases, leaving 15 bases between them. DNA of the CDR3: TGTGCCAGCAGTCCTGGGGCCCTCCCCGATACGCAGTATTTT. Translating gives CASSPGALPDTQYF.

The chain employs TRBV11-2 and TRBJ2-3; 7 bases are a match to TRBD2. CDR3 length: 15 amino acids. CDR1 and CDR2 from the germline V gene are SGHAT and FQNNGV. Unmatched junction bases numbered 9, after V lost 3 bases and J lost 6 bases. The CDR3 DNA reads TGTGCCAGCAGCTTGCTCCTCTCGGGGGGTGATACGCAGTATTTT. Translating gives CASSLLLSGGDTQYF. The complete variable domain, with remaining parts taken from reference TRBV11-2 and TRBJ2-3, reads EAGVAQSPRYKIIEKRQSVAFWCNPISGHATLYWYQQILGQGPKLLIQFQNNGVVDDSQLPKDRFSAERLKGVDSTLKIQPAKLEDSAVYLCASSLLLSGGDTQYFGPGTRLTVL.

This clonotype was observed a handful of times. V is TRBV25-1 and J is TRBJ2-5, with a possible D match to TRBD2 (7 bases). Trimming took off 11 bases at V and 4 bases at J, with 17 bases between the two ends. The CDR3 extends over 13 amino acids. The germline V gene encodes CDR1 MGHDK and CDR2 SYGVNS. For the CDR3, the DNA is TGTGCCTCGCAATCGGGGGGCGGAGAGACCCAGTACTTC. Translated, it gives CASQSGGGETQYF.

There are a few counts of this clonotype. V usage is TRBV7-9 and J usage is TRBJ2-5; no firm D call. Germline V CDR1 and CDR2: SEHNR, FQNEAQ (reference sequence). The V end was cut by 4 bases, the J end by 3 bases, with 9 bases between. This CDR3 has 13 residues. The CDR3 protein is CASSSPSEETQYF. The CDR3 nucleotides read TGTGCCAGCAGCTCCCCTTCGGAAGAGACCCAGTACTTC.

The sample holds a few counts of this clonotype. The chain has TRBV27 and TRBJ2-7; 7 bases agree with TRBD2. Germline loops: CDR1 MNHEY, CDR2 SMNVEV (reference sequence). Trimming at V came to 2 bases and at J to 5 bases, leaving 6 bases not matched to a gene. The CDR3 covers 14 residues. CDR3 protein: CASSLRGDLHEQYF. CDR3 in DNA: TGTGCCAGCAGTTTACGGGGGGATCTGCACGAGCAGTACTTC.

The chain couples TRBV9 to TRBJ2-1; D perhaps matches TRBD1 (6 bases). The CDR3 contains 15 residues. Germline CDR1 SGDLS, CDR2 YYNGEE. Deletions cut 3 bases from V and 6 bases from J, with 16 bases between. The CDR3 DNA sequence: TGTGCCAGCAGCGCACCCAACACAGGGTCCAATGAGCAGTTCTTC. Translating it yields CASSAPNTGSNEQFF.

This clonotype was counted only a few times. The chain has TRBV5-1 and TRBJ2-1, with TRBD1 matching over 9 bases. The germline V gene has CDR1 SGHRS and CDR2 YFSETQ. The CDR3 sequence is 15 residues long. V lost 5 bases, J lost 3 bases, and 6 bases stayed unmatched. CDR3 sequence: CASRRTGELYNEQFF. Written as DNA, the CDR3 is TGCGCCAGCAGGAGGACAGGGGAACTCTACAATGAGCAGTTCTTC.

This clonotype came up many times. V gene TRBV12-3 or TRBV12-4 combines with J gene TRBJ2-7; 7 bases fit TRBD1. The CDR3 totals 12 residues. With V trimmed by 6 bases and J by 1 base, 0 bases remained unmatched. CDR3 sequence reads: CASSRGSYEQYF. Written as DNA, the CDR3 is TGTGCCAGCAGCAGGGGGTCCTACGAGCAGTACTTC.